This note documents a single T cell receptor (beta chain) sequence. Its antigen target is currently unknown. No much larger clone exists at a distance of one base, and base qualities are not known. The sample has other DNA sequences that encode this CDR3 too. TCRbeta CDR3 regions were amplified from genomic DNA by means of the immunoSEQ Assay, a bias-controlled multiplex PCR. The original methods were these. The number of nucleated cells in each sample was estimated from the amplification of reference gene primers within the assay. To quantify the absolute abundance of each unique TCRbeta CDR3 rearrangement, sequence reads were collapsed and filtered. Productive Simpson clonality was computed per sample as the square root of Simpson's diversity index over productive rearrangements. TCRdb took over this immuneACCESS table, retaining in-frame rearrangements with V and J assigned. Such tables are incomplete; in checked studies, under half of the missing clones stem from an unresolved V gene, and the remainder is unexplained. The DNA gave D and trimming, while V, J and clone size come from that table. The sample records 35,000 to 50,000 clones, roughly 85% of which are singletons. The top ten clones comprise more than 4% of the sample.

V is clipped by 0 bases and J by 4 bases, and the sequence between their germline boundaries is 7 bases long. According to the germline V gene (reference sequence), CDR1 reads MNHEY and CDR2 reads SMNVEV. Spanning cysteine to phenylalanine, the CDR3 consists of 14 amino acids. Just the 42-base CDR3 DNA is kept, in frame starting at base 1. These data belong to a study of blood T cell repertoires in COVID-19 (dated by TCRdb to about 2020). About the full investigation: The collaborator samples originated in the United States, Italy and Spain and spanned the acute and convalescent phases of COVID-19. The prospective study material was composed of cDNA or gDNA derived from T cells, B-cell-depleted T cells, or PBMCs. The dataset comprised deeply sampled blood TCRbeta repertoires from subjects exposed to, actively infected with, or recovered from COVID-19. A freely available public database, intended as a resource for researchers studying the immune response to SARS-CoV-2, is where the repertoires were released. The samples were drawn from two sources: the first 160 participants of the ongoing ImmuneRACE study, and 1,000 to 1,500 subjects contributed by 6 global collaborators. The sample metadata nearly always contained a de-identified subject ID, COVID-19 status, age in years and sex. Where available, HLA class I and class II types were taken from metadata supplied by the sample provider and were not determined by assay-based typing. The paper's findings and limits, for the study overall: How much clinical and demographic metadata was included differed by source and by participant, and the metadata was provided uncurated.

Whole blood was collected in K2EDTA tubes by collaborating institutions according to the institutions' own protocols. For TCRbeta analysis, collaborators shipped samples in one of three forms: frozen whole blood, isolated PBMCs, or DNA extracted from either of those sample types. The sequenced material came from peripheral blood. The origin of this receptor is an older woman with acute or convalescent COVID-19. The chain links TRBV27 with TRBJ1-5; there is no confident call for the D gene. The CDR3 in this case is CASSLSTGNQPQHF. The DNA reads TGTGCCAGCAGTTTATCGACCGGGAATCAGCCCCAGCATTTT.